Listed below are T cell receptor beta chains from one sample, sequenced in a study of blood T cell repertoires in COVID-19. Method: immunoSEQ multiplex PCR; TCRdb's copy keeps in-frame clones and lacks some. This table holds more than 150,000 clones, 86% found once. Specimen: peripheral blood. Receptors were obtained from a man in his fifties or sixties with acute or convalescent COVID-19. The CDR3 runs from the conserved cysteine through the conserved F or W. D genes are given only for firm matches. Only some rows state a clone size, as once, few, many or a class for expanded clones.

size	J	D	V	DNA	CDR3
.	TRBJ1-1	.	TRBV28	TGTGCCAGCAGTTCTACCTACACTGAAGCTTTCTTT	CASSSTYTEAFF
.	TRBJ2-7	.	TRBV3-1/TRBV3-2	TGTGCCAGCAGCCAAGGTAGGGGCAGGGAGCAGTACTTC	CASSQGRGREQYF
.	TRBJ1-6	.	TRBV28	TGTGCCAGCAGTTTACGGGGGGCGCGTTCACCCCTCCACTTT	CASSLRGARSPLHF
.	TRBJ2-7	TRBD1	TRBV10-3	TGTGCCACCAACCACCGGGACAGGGACCGCGAGCAGTACTTC	CATNHRDRDREQYF
.	TRBJ2-5	TRBD2	TRBV5-4	TGTGCCAGCAGCTCTACTAGCGGACCGGGGACCCAGTACTTC	CASSSTSGPGTQYF
.	TRBJ2-1	TRBD2	TRBV28	TGTGCCAGCAGTTTGGGCGGGAGGGGTTACAATGAGCAGTTCTTC	CASSLGGRGYNEQFF
.	TRBJ2-3	.	TRBV10-3	TGTGCCATCAGTGAGTCGAAGGGGGGGCGGTCAGATACGCAGTATTTT	CAISESKGGRSDTQYF
.	TRBJ2-1	.	TRBV27	TGTGCCAGCAGTTTAGGGGACTCTTCTAAATACAATGAGCAGTTCTTC	CASSLGDSSKYNEQFF
.	TRBJ2-2	.	TRBV13	TGTGCCAGCAGCTCCCAGGGGAAGTTGGGGTGGACCGGGGAGCTGTTTTTT	CASSSQGKLGWTGELFF
.	TRBJ1-4	.	TRBV18	TGTGCCAGCTCGAATCAGGGTCCCGCAACTAATGAAAAACTGTTTTTT	CASSNQGPATNEKLFF
once	TRBJ2-5	TRBD2	TRBV7-9	TGTGCCAGCAGCTTAGGGCCGCTAGCGGGAGTGGAGACCCAGTACTTC	CASSLGPLAGVETQYF
.	TRBJ1-6	.	TRBV28	TGTGCCAGCAGTCCTTCCTATAATTCACCCCTCCACTTT	CASSPSYNSPLHF
.	TRBJ2-7	TRBD2	TRBV2	TGTGCCAGCGGTGGACTAGCGGGCGAGCAGTACTTC	CASGGLAGEQYF
.	TRBJ2-3	.	TRBV6-5	TGTGCCAGCAGTTACTCGAGGGGGGATACGCAGTATTTT	CASSYSRGDTQYF
.	TRBJ2-3	TRBD2	TRBV6-6	TGTGCCAGCAGTCGCGGGACTAGCGGGAGGTGGGGAGATACGCAGTATTTT	CASSRGTSGRWGDTQYF
.	TRBJ1-1	TRBD1	TRBV11-2	TGTGCCACCAGCTTAGAGTTTGGGACAGCGGCTTTCTTT	CATSLEFGTAAFF
few	TRBJ1-5	TRBD1	TRBV18	TGTGCCAGCTCACCGGGACAGGGAAACAATCAGCCCCAGCATTTT	CASSPGQGNNQPQHF
.	TRBJ2-2	.	TRBV14	TGTGCCAGCAGCCAAGTGGCACAGGATAACTTAGGGGAGCTGTTTTTT	CASSQVAQDNLGELFF
.	TRBJ2-2	TRBD2	TRBV19	TGTGCCACCCGAGGGACTAGCGGGGTTCAGAGCACCGGGGAGCTGTTTTTT	CATRGTSGVQSTGELFF